This TCR beta chain was sequenced in a study of CD8+CD57+ T cells in acquired aplastic anemia. As for the study in general: Roughly 3 ug was the average amount of DNA from sorted CD4+ and CD8+ cells. Findings and limits, study-wide: A significant difference in CD8+ Simpson's diversity between patients and controls was not found. Comparison of patients with controls identified 25 to 30 shared CD8+ CDR3 sequences.

Patients included in sequencing had previously demonstrated CD8+CD57+ cell expansion by flow cytometry. Each patient carried a diagnosis of severe acquired aplastic anemia. Remarks on this clonotype: The antigen is undetermined.

Using genomic DNA as the template, TCR beta VDJ and CDR3 profiling was carried out. TCRdb processed the reads anew with MiXCR; each CDR3 protein has one entry. The sample records 150,000 to 200,000 distinct CDR3 sequences, 48% being singletons. The sequence was collected from a human donor with aplastic anemia. Sequencing was carried out using sorted CD4+, CD8+, or CD8+CD57+ T cells (not recorded which) from PBMCs.

CDR3: CASSLAGVDEQFF. The CDR3 DNA sequence: TGTGCCAGCAGCCTCGCTGGGGTAGATGAGCAGTTCTTC. This chain uses TRBV7-6 with TRBJ2-1; D remains ambiguous. CDR3 length: 13 amino acids. CDR1 and CDR2 from the germline V gene are SGHVS and FNYEAQ. Deletions cut 5 bases from V and 8 bases from J, with 13 bases between.